The present T cell receptor beta chain was sequenced within a study of control samples from healthy donors and cancer patients. Assay: immunoSEQ multiplex PCR; the TCRdb copy retains only in-frame clones and omits some. Among about 410,000 clones listed, around 90% were seen once. V dropped 2 bases and J dropped 6 bases, with 8 bases sitting between them. Germline V gene lookup returns CDR1 SGHDT and CDR2 YYEEEE. The CDR3 length is 12 residues. The sequenced sample consisted of PBMCs. The V gene is TRBV5-6, the J gene TRBJ1-1; weak D call: TRBD1 (5 bases). This TCR was recovered from a man aged 35 to 55 with head and neck cancer. DNA of the CDR3: TGTGCCAGCAGCTTAGGGGCTTCTGAAGCTTTCTTT. It yields the protein CASSLGASEAFF.